These 3 T cell receptor beta chains came from one sample sequenced in a study of response to subunit inactivated influenza vaccine. TCRdb ran MiXCR on the RT-PCR reads and lists one entry per CDR3 protein. The sample includes approximately 500,000 distinct CDR3 sequences, roughly 13% of them seen just once. The sample was PBMCs from blood, taken roughly 45 days after vaccination. These receptors originate from a man aged 50-60 years who received an inactivated influenza vaccine.

The V and J genes are TRBV6-6 and TRBJ1-2; weak D call: TRBD1 (6 bases). CDR1 and CDR2 from the germline V gene are MNHNY and SVGAGI (reference sequence). Trimming stripped 7 bases from V and 6 bases from J, with 15 bases between. The CDR3 has 13 amino acids. The CDR3 bases are TGTGCCAGCACCCCTTACAGGGACCATGGCTACACCTTC. Translating it yields CASTPYRDHGYTF.

This clonotype was counted at least ten times. The genes are TRBV15 and TRBJ2-7, with unresolved D. The germline V gene has CDR1 LNHNV and CDR2 YYDKDF (reference sequence). The CDR3 is 12 residues long. With 2 bases removed from V and 3 bases from J, the gap between germline ends came to 5 bases. The CDR3 DNA follows: TGTGCCACCAGCAGATGGAACTACGAGCAGTACTTC. It is translated as CATSRWNYEQYF.

This clonotype occurred many times. This chain uses TRBV27 with TRBJ2-1; D remains ambiguous. V lost 11 bases and J lost 5, with 7 bases in between. This CDR3 is built from 10 residues. Germline CDR1 reads MNHEY; CDR2 reads SMNVEV (reference sequence). The CDR3 here is CAAGDNEQFF. The DNA of the CDR3 is TGTGCCGCTGGCGACAATGAGCAGTTCTTC.